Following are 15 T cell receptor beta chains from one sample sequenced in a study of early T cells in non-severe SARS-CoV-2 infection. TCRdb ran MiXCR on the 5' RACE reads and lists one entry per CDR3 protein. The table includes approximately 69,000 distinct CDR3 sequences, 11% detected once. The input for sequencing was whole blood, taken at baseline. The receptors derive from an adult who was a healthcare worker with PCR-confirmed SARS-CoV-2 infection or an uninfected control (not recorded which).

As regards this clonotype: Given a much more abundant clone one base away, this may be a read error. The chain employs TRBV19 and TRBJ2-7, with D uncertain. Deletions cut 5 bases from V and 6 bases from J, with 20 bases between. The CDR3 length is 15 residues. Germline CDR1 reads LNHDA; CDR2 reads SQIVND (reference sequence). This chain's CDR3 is CASSLRHQSSGEQYF. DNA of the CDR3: TGTGCCAGTAGTTTACGGCACCAATCATCTGGCGAGCAGTACTTC.

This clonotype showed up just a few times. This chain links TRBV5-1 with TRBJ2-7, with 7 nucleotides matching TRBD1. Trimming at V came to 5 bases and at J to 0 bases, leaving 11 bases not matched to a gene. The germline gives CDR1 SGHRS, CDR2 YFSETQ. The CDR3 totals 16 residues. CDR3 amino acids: CASRTGQVMNSYEQYF. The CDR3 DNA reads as TGCGCCAGCAGAACTGGACAGGTCATGAACTCCTACGAGCAGTACTTC.

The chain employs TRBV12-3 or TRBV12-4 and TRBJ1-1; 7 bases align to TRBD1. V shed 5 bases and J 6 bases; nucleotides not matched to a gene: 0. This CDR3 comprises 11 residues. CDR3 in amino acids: CASSQGAEAFF. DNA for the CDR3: TGTGCCAGCAGTCAGGGGGCTGAAGCTTTCTTT.

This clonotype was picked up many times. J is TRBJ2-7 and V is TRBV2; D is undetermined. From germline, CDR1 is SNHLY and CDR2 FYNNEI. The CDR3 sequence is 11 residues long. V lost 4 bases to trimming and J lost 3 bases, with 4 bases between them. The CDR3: CASSVSYEQYF. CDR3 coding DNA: TGTGCCAGCAGTGTCAGCTACGAGCAGTACTTC.

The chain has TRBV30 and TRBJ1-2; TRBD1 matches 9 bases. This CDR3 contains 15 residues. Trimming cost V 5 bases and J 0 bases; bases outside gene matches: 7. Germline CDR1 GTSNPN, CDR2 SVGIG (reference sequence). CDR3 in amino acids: CAWAPGTGTNYGYTF. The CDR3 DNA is TGTGCCTGGGCCCCCGGGACAGGGACTAACTATGGCTACACCTTC.

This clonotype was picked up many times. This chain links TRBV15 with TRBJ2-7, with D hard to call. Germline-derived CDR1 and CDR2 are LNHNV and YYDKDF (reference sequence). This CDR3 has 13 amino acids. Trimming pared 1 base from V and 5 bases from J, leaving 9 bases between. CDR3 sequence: CATSRGFTDEQYF. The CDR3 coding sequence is TGTGCCACCAGCAGAGGGTTCACGGACGAGCAGTACTTC.

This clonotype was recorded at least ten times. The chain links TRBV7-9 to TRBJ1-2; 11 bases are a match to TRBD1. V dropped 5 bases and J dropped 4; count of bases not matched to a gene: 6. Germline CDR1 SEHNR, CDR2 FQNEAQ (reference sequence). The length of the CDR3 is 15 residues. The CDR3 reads CASSAGQGEVYGYTF. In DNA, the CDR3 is TGTGCCAGCAGCGCGGGACAGGGGGAGGTCTATGGCTACACCTTC.

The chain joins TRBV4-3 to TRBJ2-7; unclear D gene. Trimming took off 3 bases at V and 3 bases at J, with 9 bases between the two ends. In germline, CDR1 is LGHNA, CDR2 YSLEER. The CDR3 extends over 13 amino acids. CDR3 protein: CASSQQKSYEQYF. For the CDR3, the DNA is TGCGCCAGCAGCCAGCAGAAGAGCTACGAGCAGTACTTC.

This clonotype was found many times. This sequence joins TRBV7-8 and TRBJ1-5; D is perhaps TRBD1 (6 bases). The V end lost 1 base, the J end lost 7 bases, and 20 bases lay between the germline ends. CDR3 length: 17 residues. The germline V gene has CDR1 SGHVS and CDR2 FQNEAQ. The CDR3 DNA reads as TGTGCCAGCAGCTTAGTAGCAGGTTCTGGGGGGCGACAGCCCCAGCATTTT. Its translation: CASSLVAGSGGRQPQHF.

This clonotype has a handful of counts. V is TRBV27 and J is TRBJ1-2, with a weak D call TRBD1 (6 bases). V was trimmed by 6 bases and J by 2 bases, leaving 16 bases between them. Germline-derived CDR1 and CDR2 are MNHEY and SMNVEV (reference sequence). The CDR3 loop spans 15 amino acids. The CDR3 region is CASRRVRQGNYGYTF. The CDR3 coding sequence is TGTGCCAGCAGGCGGGTTAGGCAGGGGAACTATGGCTACACCTTC.

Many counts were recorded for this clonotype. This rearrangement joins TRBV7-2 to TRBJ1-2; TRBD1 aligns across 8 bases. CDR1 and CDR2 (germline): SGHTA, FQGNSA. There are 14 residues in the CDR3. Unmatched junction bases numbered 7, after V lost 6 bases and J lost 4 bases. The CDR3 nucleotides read TGTGCCAGCAGTTTAAACAGGGGGATCTATGGCTACACCTTC. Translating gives CASSLNRGIYGYTF.

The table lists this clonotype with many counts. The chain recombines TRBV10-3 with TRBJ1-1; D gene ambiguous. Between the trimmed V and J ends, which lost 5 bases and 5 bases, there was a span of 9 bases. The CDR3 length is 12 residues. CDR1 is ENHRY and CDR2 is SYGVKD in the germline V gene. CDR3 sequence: CAISSRQTEAFF. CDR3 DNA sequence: TGTGCCATCAGTTCAAGACAAACTGAAGCTTTCTTT.

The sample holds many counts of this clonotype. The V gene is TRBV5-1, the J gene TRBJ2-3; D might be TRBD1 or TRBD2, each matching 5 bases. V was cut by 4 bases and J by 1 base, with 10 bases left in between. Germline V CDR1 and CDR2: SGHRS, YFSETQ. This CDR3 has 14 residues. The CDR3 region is CASSTRDGTDTQYF. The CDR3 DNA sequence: TGCGCCAGCAGCACCCGGGACGGCACAGATACGCAGTATTTT.

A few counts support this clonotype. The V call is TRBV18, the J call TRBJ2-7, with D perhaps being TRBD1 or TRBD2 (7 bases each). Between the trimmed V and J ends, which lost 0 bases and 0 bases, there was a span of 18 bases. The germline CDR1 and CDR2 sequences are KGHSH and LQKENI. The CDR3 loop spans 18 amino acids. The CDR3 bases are TGTGCCAGCTCACCACCGCTAATTGACAGGGACTACTCCTACGAGCAGTACTTC. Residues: CASSPPLIDRDYSYEQYF.

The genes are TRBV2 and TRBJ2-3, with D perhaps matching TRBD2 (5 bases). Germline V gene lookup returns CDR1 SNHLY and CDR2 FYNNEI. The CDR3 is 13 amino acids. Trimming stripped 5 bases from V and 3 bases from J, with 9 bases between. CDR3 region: CASSNEGTDTQYF. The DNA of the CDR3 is TGTGCCAGCAGTAACGAGGGAACAGATACGCAGTATTTT.